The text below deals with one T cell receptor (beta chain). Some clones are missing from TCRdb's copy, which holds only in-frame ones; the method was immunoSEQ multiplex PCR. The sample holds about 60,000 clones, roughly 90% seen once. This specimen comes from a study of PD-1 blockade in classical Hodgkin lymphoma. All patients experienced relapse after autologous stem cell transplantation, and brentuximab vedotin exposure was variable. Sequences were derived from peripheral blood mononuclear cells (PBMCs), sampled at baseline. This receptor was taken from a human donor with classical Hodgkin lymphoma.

The CDR3 bases are TGTGCCATCAGTACAGGGGGCAATCAGCCCCAGCATTTT. Protein sequence: CAISTGGNQPQHF. The chain joins TRBV10-3 to TRBJ1-5; 7 nucleotides match TRBD1. V lost 5 bases, J lost 2 bases, and 0 bases stayed unmatched. In germline, CDR1 is ENHRY, CDR2 SYGVKD. The CDR3 totals 13 residues.